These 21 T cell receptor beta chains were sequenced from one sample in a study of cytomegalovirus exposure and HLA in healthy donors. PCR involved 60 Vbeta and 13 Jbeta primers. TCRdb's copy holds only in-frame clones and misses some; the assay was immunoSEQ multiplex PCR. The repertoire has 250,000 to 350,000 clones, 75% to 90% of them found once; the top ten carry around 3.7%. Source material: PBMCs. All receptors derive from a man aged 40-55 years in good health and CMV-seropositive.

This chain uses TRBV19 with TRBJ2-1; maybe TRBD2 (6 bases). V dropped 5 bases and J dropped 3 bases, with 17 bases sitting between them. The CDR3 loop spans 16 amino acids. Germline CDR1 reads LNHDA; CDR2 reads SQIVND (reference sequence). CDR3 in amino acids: CASSPSRDSLYNEQFF. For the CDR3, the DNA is TGTGCCAGTAGTCCCTCCCGGGACTCACTCTACAATGAGCAGTTCTTC.

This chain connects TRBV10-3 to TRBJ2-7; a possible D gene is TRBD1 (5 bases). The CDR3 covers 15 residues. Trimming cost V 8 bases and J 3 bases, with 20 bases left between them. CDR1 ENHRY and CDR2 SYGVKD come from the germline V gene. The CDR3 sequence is CAISSETARLYEQYF. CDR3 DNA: TGTGCCATCTCAAGCGAGACAGCACGACTCTACGAGCAGTACTTC.

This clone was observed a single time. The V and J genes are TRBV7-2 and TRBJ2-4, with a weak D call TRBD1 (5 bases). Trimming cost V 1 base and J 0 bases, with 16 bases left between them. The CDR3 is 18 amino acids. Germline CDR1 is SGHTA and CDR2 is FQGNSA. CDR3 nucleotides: TGTGCCAGCAGCTTAGGGCCACAGGAGTTGCTAGCCAAAAACATTCAGTACTTC. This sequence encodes CASSLGPQELLAKNIQYF.

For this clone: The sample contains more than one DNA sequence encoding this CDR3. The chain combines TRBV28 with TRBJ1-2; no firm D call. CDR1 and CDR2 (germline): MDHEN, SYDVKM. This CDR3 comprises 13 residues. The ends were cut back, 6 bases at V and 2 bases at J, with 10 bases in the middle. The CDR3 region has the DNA TGTGCCAGCAGCTTACGGGAAAACTATGGCTACACCTTC. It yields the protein CASSLRENYGYTF.

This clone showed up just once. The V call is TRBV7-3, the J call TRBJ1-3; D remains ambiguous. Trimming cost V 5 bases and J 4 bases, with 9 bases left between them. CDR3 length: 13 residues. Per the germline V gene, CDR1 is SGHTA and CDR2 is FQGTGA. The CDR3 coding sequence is TGTGCCAGCAGCCCCGGGTCCGGAAACACCATATATTTT. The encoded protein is CASSPGSGNTIYF.

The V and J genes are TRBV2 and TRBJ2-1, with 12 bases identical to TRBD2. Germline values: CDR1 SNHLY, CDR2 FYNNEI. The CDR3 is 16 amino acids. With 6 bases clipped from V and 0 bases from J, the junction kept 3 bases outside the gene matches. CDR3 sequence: CASRVTSGGSYNEQFF. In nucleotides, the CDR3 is TGTGCCAGCAGGGTGACTAGCGGGGGCTCCTACAATGAGCAGTTCTTC.

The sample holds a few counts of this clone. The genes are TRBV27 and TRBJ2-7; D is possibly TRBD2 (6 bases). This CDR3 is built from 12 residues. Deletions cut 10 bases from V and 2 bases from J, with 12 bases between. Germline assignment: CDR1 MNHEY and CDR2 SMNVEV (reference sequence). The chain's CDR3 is CATMGGAYEQYF. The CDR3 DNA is TGTGCCACAATGGGGGGAGCCTACGAGCAGTACTTC.

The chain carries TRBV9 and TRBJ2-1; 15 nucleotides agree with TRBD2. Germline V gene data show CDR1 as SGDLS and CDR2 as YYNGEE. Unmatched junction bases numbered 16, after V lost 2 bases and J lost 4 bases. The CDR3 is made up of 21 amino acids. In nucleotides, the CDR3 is TGTGCCAGCAGCGTTTTCCGGACTAGCGGGAGGGGCGACGACTGGTACAATGAGCAGTTCTTC. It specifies CASSVFRTSGRGDDWYNEQFF.

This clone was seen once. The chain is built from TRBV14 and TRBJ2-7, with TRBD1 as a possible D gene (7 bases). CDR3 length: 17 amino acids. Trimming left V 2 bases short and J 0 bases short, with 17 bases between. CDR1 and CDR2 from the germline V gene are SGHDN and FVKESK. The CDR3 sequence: CASSQTPGGGPSYEQYF. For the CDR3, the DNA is TGTGCCAGCAGCCAAACGCCAGGGGGAGGTCCCTCCTACGAGCAGTACTTC. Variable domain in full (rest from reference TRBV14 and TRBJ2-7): EAGVTQFPSHSVIEKGQTVTLRCDPISGHDNLYWYRRVMGKEIKFLLHFVKESKQDESGMPNNRFLAERTGGTYSTLKVQPAELEDSGVYFCASSQTPGGGPSYEQYFGPGTRLTVT.

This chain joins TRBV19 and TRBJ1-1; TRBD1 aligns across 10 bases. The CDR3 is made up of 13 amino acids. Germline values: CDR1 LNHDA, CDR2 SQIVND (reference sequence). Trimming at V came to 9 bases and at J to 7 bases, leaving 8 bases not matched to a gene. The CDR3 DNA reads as TGTGCCAGCTCCTTCCGGGACAGGGGTGAAGCTTTCTTT. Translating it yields CASSFRDRGEAFF.

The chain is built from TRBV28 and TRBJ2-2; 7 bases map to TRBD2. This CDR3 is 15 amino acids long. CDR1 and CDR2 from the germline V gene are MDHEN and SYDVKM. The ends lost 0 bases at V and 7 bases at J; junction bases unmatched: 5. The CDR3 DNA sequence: TGTGCCAGCAGTTTATGGCCTAGCGGTAGCGGGGAGCTGTTTTTT. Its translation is CASSLWPSGSGELFF.

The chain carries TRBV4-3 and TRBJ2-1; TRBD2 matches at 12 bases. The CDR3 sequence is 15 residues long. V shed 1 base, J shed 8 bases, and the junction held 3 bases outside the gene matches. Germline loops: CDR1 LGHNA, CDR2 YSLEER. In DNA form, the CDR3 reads TGCGCCAGCAGCCAAGTTCTAGCGGGAGGGGATGAGCAGTTCTTC. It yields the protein CASSQVLAGGDEQFF.

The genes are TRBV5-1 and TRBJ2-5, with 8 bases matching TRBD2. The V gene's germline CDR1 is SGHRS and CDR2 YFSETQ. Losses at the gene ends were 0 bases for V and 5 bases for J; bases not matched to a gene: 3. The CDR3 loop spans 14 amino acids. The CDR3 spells CASSLDPGGETQYF. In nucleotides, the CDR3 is TGCGCCAGCAGCTTGGACCCGGGGGGGGAGACCCAGTACTTC.

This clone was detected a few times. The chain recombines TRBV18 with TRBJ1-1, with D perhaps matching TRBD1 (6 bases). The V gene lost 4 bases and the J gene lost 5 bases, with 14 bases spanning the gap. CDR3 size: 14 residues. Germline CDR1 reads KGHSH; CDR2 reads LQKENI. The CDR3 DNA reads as TGTGCCAGCTCACGGGGGGGCGCAAGGACTGAAGCTTTCTTT. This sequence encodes CASSRGGARTEAFF.

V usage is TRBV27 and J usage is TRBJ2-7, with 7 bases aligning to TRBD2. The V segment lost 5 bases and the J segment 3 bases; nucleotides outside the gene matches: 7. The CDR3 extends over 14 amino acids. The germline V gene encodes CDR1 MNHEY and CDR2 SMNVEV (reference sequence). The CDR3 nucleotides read TGTGCCAGCAGTAGTATTCGGGACTACTACGAGCAGTACTTC. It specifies CASSSIRDYYEQYF.

This CDR3 reads CASSPRYGARTGGYYEQYF. DNA for the CDR3: TGTGCCAGCAGTCCGCGATATGGGGCAAGGACAGGAGGTTACTACGAGCAGTACTTC. The chain carries TRBV27 and TRBJ2-7; TRBD1 aligns across 7 bases. The CDR3 is 19 amino acids. Germline CDR1 and CDR2: MNHEY and SMNVEV (reference sequence). V dropped 5 bases and J dropped 3; count of bases not matched to a gene: 22.

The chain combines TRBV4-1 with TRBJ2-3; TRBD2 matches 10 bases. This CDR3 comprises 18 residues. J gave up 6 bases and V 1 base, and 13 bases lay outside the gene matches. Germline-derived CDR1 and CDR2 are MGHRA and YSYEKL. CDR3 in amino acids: CASSQAPPPSGSGDTQYF. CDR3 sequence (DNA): TGCGCCAGCAGCCAAGCTCCTCCGCCTAGCGGGAGTGGTGATACGCAGTATTTT.

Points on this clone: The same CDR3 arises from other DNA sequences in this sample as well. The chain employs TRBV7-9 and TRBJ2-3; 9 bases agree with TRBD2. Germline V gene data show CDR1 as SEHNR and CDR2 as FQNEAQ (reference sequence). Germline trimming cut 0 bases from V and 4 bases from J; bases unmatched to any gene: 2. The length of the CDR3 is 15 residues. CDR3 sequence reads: CASSLAAGGADTQYF. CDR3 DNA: TGTGCCAGCAGCTTAGCAGCGGGAGGTGCAGATACGCAGTATTTT.

CDR3 sequence reads: CASSRTGPGRYNEQFF. The CDR3 nucleotides read TGTGCCAGCAGCCGGACAGGGCCGGGAAGATACAATGAGCAGTTCTTC. The chain uses TRBV28 and TRBJ2-1; TRBD1 matches 8 bases. The CDR3 is made up of 16 amino acids. Trimming removed 6 bases from V and 4 bases from J; junction bases left unmatched: 11. Germline V gene lookup returns CDR1 MDHEN and CDR2 SYDVKM.

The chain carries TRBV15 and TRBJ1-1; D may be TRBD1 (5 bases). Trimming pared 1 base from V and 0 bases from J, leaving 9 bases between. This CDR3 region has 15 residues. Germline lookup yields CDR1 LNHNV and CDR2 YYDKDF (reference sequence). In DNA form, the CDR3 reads TGTGCCACCAGCAGAGTGAGACAGATGAACACTGAAGCTTTCTTT. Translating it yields CATSRVRQMNTEAFF.

Here the CDR3 reads CASSDTTGTNEKLFF. The CDR3 DNA reads TGTGCCAGCAGTGATACAACAGGGACTAATGAAAAACTGTTTTTT. The chain links TRBV2 to TRBJ1-4; a weak D match, TRBD1 (6 bases). CDR1 and CDR2 (germline): SNHLY, FYNNEI. V was trimmed by 3 bases and J by 2 bases, leaving 10 bases between them. This CDR3 comprises 15 residues. Using reference TRBV2 and TRBJ1-4 for the parts outside the CDR3, the full variable domain is EPEVTQTPSHQVTQMGQEVILRCVPISNHLYFYWYRQILGQKVEFLVSFYNNEISEKSEIFDDQFSVERPDGSNFTLKIRSTKLEDSAMYFCASSDTTGTNEKLFFGSGTQLSVL.